These 2 T cell receptor beta chains share one sample of origin, sequenced in a study of T-cell reconstitution after alpha-beta-depleted transplantation in children (dated by TCRdb to about 2016). The library was obtained by PCR. Data came from an Illumina HiSeq 2500. TCR libraries were prepared with molecular barcoding, using unique molecular identifiers to normalize TCRbeta repertoire quantification. The public sequencing data were trimmed at Q25 with fastp and processed into clonotypes with MiXCR by TCRdb, which kept only in-frame beta chains. Identical CDR3 protein sequences are pooled into one entry, listed with their most common genes and DNA. Across this sample there are about 280,000 distinct CDR3 sequences, with around 10% seen only once. The ten largest clones represent about a quarter of the sample. Per the publication, the treatment or condition label means: allogeneic hematopoietic cell transplantation with graft depleted of TCRalphabeta T cells and CD19 B cells.

The specimen was peripheral blood, collected 180 days after TCRalphabeta/CD19-depleted stem cell transplant. The receptors here all came from a male patient aged 2 to 9 who had a stem cell transplant for chronic granulomatous disease, so the T cells may come from the graft donor.

This clonotype has more than one count but fewer than ten. The chain is built from TRBV7-3 and TRBJ2-1; D uncertain. CDR1 and CDR2 (germline): SGHTA, FQGTGA. The V end lost 5 bases, the J end lost 9 bases, and 17 bases lay between the germline ends. The CDR3 covers 14 residues. The CDR3 region has the DNA TGTGCCAGCAGCCCAGGCCAAATTTCTGGTGAGCAGTTCTTC. Its protein is CASSPGQISGEQFF.

This clonotype has ten or more counts. The rearrangement joins TRBV27 to TRBJ1-6, with D unclear. Trimming cost V 3 bases and J 1 base, with 16 bases left between them. The CDR3 sequence is 18 residues long. The germline gives CDR1 MNHEY, CDR2 SMNVEV (reference sequence). CDR3 sequence: CASSFLGYPSSYNSPLHF. The CDR3 DNA reads TGTGCCAGCAGTTTTCTGGGGTACCCGTCATCCTATAATTCACCCCTCCACTTT.